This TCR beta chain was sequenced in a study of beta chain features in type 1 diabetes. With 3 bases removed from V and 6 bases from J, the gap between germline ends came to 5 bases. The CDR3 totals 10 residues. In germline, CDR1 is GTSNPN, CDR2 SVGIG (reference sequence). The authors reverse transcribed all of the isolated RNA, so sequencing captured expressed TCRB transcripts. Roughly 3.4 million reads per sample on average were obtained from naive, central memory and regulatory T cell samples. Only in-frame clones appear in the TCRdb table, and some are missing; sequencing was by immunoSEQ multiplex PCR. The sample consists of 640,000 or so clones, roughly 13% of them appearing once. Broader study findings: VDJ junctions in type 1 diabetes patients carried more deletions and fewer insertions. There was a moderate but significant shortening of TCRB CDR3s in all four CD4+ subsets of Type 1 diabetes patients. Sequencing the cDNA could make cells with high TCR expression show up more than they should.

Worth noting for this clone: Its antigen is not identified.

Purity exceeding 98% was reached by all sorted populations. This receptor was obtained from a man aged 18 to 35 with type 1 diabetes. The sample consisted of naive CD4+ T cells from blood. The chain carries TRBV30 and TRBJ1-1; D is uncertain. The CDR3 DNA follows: TGTGCCTGGAGGGGTTCTGAAGCTTTCTTT. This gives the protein CAWRGSEAFF.